This T cell receptor beta chain was found in a study of blood T cell repertoires in COVID-19. Repertoires were generated with immunoSEQ multiplex PCR, while TCRdb's copy carries only in-frame clones and drops some. Counted here are 150,000 to 180,000 clones, roughly nine tenths occurring once; the ten biggest clones make up about 16%. This CDR3 has 15 residues. Germline CDR1 is SGHRS and CDR2 is YFSETQ. J lost 2 bases, V lost 3 bases, and 4 bases had no gene match. The sample consisted of peripheral blood. V gene TRBV5-1 combines with J gene TRBJ1-3; 8 bases are shared with TRBD1. The source is a woman aged 40 to 55 with acute or convalescent COVID-19. CDR3 amino acids: CASSSTGDPGNTIYF. The CDR3 DNA reads as TGCGCCAGCAGCTCGACAGGGGACCCTGGAAACACCATATATTTT.